This TCR beta chain was sequenced in a study of shared clonotypes between healthy human individuals. The V and J ends lost 0 bases and 4 bases respectively, with 10 bases between them. CDR1 KGHSH and CDR2 LQKENI come from the germline V gene. The CDR3 extends over 14 amino acids. The assay was immunoSEQ multiplex PCR, and TCRdb's table has in-frame clones only and misses some. The sample lists millions of clones; roughly 92% were seen once. The sequenced material came from naive CD4+ T cells sorted from blood. Noted subset: CD45RA+ positively selected. The chain recombines TRBV18 with TRBJ2-7; no reliable D call. The TCR originated in a man between 18 and 29 years old in good health. The CDR3 loop reads CASSPPAVGYEQYF. As DNA, the CDR3 is TGTGCCAGCTCACCACCGGCGGTGGGGTACGAGCAGTACTTC.